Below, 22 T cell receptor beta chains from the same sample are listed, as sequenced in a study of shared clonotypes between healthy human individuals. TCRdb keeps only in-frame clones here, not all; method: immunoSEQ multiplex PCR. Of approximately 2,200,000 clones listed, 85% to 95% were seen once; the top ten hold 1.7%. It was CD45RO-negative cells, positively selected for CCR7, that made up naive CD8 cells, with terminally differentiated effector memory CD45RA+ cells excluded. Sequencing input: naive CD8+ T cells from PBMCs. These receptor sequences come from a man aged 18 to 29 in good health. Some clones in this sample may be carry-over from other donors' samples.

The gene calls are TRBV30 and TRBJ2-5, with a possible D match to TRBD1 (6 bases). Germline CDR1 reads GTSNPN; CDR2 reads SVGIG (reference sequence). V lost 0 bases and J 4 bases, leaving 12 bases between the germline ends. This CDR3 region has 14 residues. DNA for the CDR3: TGTGCCTGGAGTGTACGGGCAGGGGTAGAGACCCAGTACTTC. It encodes CAWSVRAGVETQYF.

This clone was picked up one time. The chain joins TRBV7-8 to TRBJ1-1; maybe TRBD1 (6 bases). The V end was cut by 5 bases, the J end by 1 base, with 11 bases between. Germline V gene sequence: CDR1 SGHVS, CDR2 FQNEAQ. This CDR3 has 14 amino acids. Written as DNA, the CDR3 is TGTGCCAGCAGCCGGGGGGGCACGAACACTGAAGCTTTCTTT. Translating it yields CASSRGGTNTEAFF. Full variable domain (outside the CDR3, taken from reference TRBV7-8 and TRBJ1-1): GAGVSQSPRYKVAKRGQDVALRCDPISGHVSLFWYQQALGQGPEFLTYFQNEAQLDKSGLPSDRFFAERPEGSVSTLKIQRTQQEDSAVYLCASSRGGTNTEAFFGQGTRLTVV.

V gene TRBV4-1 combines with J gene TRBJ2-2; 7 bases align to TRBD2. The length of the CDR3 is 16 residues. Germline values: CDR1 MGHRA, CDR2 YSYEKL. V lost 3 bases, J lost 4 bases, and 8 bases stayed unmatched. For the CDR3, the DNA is TGCGCCAGCAGCCAGGGGGGGTTTAGTGCCACCGGGGAGCTGTTTTTT. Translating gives CASSQGGFSATGELFF.

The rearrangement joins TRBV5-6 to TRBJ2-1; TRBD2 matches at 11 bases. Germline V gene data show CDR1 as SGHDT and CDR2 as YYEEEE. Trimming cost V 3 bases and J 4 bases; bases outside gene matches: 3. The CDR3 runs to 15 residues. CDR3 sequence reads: CASSSSSGRYNEQFF. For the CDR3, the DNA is TGTGCCAGCAGCTCATCTAGCGGGAGGTACAATGAGCAGTTCTTC.

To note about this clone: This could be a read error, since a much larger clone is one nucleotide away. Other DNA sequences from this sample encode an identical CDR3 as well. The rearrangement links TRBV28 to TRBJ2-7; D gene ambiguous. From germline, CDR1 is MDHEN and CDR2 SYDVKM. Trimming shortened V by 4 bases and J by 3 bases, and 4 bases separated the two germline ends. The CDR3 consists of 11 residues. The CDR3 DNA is TGTGCCAGCAGTTCCTTCTACGAGCAGTACTTC. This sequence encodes CASSSFYEQYF.

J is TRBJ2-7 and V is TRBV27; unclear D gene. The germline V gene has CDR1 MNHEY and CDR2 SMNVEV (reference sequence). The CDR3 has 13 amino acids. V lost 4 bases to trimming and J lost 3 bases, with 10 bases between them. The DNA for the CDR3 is TGTGCCAGCAGTTGGGTAGTTGGCTACGAGCAGTACTTC. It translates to CASSWVVGYEQYF.

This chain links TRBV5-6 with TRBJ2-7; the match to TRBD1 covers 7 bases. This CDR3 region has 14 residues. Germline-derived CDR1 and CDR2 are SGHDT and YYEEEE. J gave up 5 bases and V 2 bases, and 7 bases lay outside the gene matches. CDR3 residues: CASSFEGTAHEQYF. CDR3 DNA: TGTGCCAGCAGCTTCGAGGGGACAGCCCACGAGCAGTACTTC.

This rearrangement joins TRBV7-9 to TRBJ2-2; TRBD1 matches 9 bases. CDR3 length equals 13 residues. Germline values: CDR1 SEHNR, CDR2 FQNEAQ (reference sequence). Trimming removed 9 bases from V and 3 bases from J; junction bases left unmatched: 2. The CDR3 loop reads CASGDRDTGELFF. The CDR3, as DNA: TGTGCCAGTGGGGACAGGGACACCGGGGAGCTGTTTTTT.

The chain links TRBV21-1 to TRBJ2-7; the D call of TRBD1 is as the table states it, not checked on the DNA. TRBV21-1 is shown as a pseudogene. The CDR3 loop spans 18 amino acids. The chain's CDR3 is CASTQSPKWAGLLYEQYF. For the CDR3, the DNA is TGTGCCAGCACTCAAAGTCCGAAGTGGGCAGGGTTGTTATACGAGCAGTACTTC.

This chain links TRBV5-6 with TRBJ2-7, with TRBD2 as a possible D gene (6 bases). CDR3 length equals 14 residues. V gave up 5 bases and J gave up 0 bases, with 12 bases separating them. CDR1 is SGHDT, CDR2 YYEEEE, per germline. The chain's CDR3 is CASSQDGSSYEQYF. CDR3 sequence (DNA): TGTGCCAGCAGTCAGGACGGGAGCTCCTACGAGCAGTACTTC.

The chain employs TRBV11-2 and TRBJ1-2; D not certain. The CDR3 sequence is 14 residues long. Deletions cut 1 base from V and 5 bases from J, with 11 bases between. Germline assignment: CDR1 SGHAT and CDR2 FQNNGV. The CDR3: CASSLVDSGYGYTF. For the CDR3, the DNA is TGTGCCAGCAGCTTAGTCGATTCGGGGTATGGCTACACCTTC.

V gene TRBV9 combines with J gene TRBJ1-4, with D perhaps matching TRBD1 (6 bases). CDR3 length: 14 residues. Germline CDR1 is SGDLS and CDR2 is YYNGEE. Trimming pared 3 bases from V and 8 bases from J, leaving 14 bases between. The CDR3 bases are TGTGCCAGCAGCGAGGGGGACTCTGGAGAAAAACTGTTTTTT. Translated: CASSEGDSGEKLFF. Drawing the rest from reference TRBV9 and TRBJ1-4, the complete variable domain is DSGVTQTPKHLITATGQRVTLRCSPRSGDLSVYWYQQSLDQGLQFLIQYYNGEERAKGNILERFSAQQFPDLHSELNLSSLELGDSALYFCASSEGDSGEKLFFGSGTQLSVL.

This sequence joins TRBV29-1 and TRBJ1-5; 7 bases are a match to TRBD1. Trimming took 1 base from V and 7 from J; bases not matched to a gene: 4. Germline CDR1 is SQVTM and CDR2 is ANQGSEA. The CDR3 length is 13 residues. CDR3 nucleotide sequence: TGCAGCGTTGAAGTGGACAGGACGCAGCCCCAGCATTTT. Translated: CSVEVDRTQPQHF.

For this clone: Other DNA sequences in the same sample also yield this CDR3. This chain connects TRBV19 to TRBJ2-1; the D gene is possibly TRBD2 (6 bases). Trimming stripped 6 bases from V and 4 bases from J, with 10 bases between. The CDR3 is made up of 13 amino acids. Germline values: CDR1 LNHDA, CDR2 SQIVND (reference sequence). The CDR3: CASRRDLYNEQFF. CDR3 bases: TGTGCCAGTAGGCGGGACCTATACAATGAGCAGTTCTTC. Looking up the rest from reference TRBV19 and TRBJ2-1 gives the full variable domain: DGGITQSPKYLFRKEGQNVTLSCEQNLNHDAMYWYRQDPGQGLRLIYYSQIVNDFQKGDIAEGYSVSREKKESFPLTVTSAQKNPTAFYLCASRRDLYNEQFFGPGTRLTVL.

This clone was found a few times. This CDR3 is CASSFGTGPYEQYF. CDR3 coding DNA: TGTGCCAGCAGCTTCGGGACAGGGCCCTACGAGCAGTACTTC. This chain uses TRBV11-2 with TRBJ2-7; the match to TRBD1 covers 9 bases. Trimming cost V 3 bases and J 2 bases; bases outside gene matches: 2. From germline, CDR1 is SGHAT and CDR2 FQNNGV. This CDR3 has 14 amino acids. Full variable domain (outside the CDR3, taken from reference TRBV11-2 and TRBJ2-7): EAGVAQSPRYKIIEKRQSVAFWCNPISGHATLYWYQQILGQGPKLLIQFQNNGVVDDSQLPKDRFSAERLKGVDSTLKIQPAKLEDSAVYLCASSFGTGPYEQYFGPGTRLTVT.

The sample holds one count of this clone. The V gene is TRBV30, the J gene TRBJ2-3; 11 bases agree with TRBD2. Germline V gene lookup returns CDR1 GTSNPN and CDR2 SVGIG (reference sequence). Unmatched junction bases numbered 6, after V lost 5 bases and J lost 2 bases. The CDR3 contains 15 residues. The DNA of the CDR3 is TGTGCCTGGGCGCGACTAGCGGGGTACACAGATACGCAGTATTTT. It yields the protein CAWARLAGYTDTQYF.

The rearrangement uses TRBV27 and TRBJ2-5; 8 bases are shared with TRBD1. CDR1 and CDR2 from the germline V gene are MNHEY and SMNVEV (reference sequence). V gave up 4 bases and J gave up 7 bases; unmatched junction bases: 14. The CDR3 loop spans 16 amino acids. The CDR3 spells CASSSPGTGKGGTQYF. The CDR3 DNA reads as TGTGCCAGCAGTTCCCCCGGGACAGGAAAAGGAGGGACCCAGTACTTC.

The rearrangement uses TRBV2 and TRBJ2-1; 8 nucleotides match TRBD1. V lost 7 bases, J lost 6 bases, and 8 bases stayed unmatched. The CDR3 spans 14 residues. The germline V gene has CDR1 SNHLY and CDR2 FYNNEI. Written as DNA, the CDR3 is TGTGCCAGCACTACTGTAACAGGGGGCAATGAGCAGTTCTTC. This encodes CASTTVTGGNEQFF.

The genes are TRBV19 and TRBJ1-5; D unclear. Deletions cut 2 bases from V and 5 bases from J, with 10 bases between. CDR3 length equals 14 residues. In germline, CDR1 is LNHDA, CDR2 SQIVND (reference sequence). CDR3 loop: CASSIYRGDQPQHF. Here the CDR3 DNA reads TGTGCCAGTAGTATATATAGAGGAGATCAGCCCCAGCATTTT.

CDR3 DNA: TGCGCCAGCAGCCGGGGGCCGGGTGAGCAGTTCTTC. Translated: CASSRGPGEQFF. The chain employs TRBV4-3 and TRBJ2-1, with a tentative D call TRBD1 (6 bases). The V gene's germline CDR1 is LGHNA and CDR2 YSLEER. The CDR3 spans 12 residues. Trimming left V 4 bases short and J 9 bases short, with 10 bases between.

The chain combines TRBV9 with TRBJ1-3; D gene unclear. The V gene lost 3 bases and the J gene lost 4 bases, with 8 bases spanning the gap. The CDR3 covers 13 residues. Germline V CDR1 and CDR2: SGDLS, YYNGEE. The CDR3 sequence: CASSAQSGNTIYF. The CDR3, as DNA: TGTGCCAGCAGCGCCCAGTCAGGAAACACCATATATTTT.

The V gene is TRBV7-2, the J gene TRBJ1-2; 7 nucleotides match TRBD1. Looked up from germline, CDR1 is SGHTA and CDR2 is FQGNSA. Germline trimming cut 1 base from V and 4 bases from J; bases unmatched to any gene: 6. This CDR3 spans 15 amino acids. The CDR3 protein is CASSLGEGGFYGYTF. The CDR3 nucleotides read TGTGCCAGCAGCTTAGGAGAAGGGGGCTTCTATGGCTACACCTTC.